This T cell receptor beta chain was found in a study of T cell responses to AZD1222 COVID-19 vaccine. Between the trimmed V and J ends, which lost 4 bases and 5 bases, there was a span of 11 bases. Germline assignment: CDR1 SQVTM and CDR2 ANQGSEA. CDR3 length equals 12 residues. Clones were sequenced by immunoSEQ multiplex PCR, and TCRdb holds only the in-frame ones, with some missing. The sample shows tens of thousands of clones, approximately 91% of them seen only once. Specimen: peripheral blood, collected on day 0 of AZD1222 vaccination. The clonotype comes from an adult in good health. This chain connects TRBV29-1 to TRBJ1-1; D call uncertain. In DNA form, the CDR3 reads TGCAGCGTTGGGCAACGCAGGACTGAAGCTTTCTTT. This codes for CSVGQRRTEAFF.